Listed here are 24 T cell receptor beta chains from one sample, sequenced in a study of blood T cell repertoires in COVID-19. Sequenced by immunoSEQ multiplex PCR; TCRdb stores in-frame clones only, minus some. This sample has 300,000 to 450,000 clones, with about 90% found just once. The source material was PBMCs or T cells enriched from blood (not recorded which). These receptors originate from a woman in her twenties or thirties who had recovered from COVID-19.

This clone has only a few counts. This rearrangement joins TRBV25-1 to TRBJ2-1; 10 nucleotides align to TRBD1. CDR3 length: 17 residues. Germline V gene data show CDR1 as MGHDK and CDR2 as SYGVNS. J was trimmed by 6 bases and V by 4 bases; bases with no gene match: 12. Written as DNA, the CDR3 is TGTGCCAGCAGTGCCATTTCCTCAGGGACAGGGGTCAATGAGCAGTTCTTC. Residues: CASSAISSGTGVNEQFF.

This clone appeared a single time. V and J are TRBV6-5 and TRBJ1-3; 7 bases map to TRBD1. V shed 8 bases and J 0 bases; nucleotides not matched to a gene: 4. The CDR3 spans 14 residues. Germline assignment: CDR1 MNHEY and CDR2 SVGAGI. This CDR3 is CASGDRSSGNTIYF. CDR3 in DNA: TGTGCCAGCGGGGACAGAAGCTCTGGAAACACCATATATTTT.

V and J are TRBV7-9 and TRBJ1-6, with D uncertain. Trimming cost V 0 bases and J 0 bases, with 15 bases left between them. Germline V gene lookup returns CDR1 SEHNR and CDR2 FQNEAQ (reference sequence). The CDR3 is made up of 19 amino acids. The CDR3 is CASSLAPGQPSSYNSPLHF. In DNA, the CDR3 is TGTGCCAGCAGCTTAGCGCCGGGTCAGCCGAGCTCCTATAATTCACCCCTCCACTTT. The full variable domain, rest sourced from reference TRBV7-9 and TRBJ1-6, is DTGVSQNPRHKITKRGQNVTFRCDPISEHNRLYWYRQTLGQGPEFLTYFQNEAQLEKSRLLSDRFSAERPKGSFSTLEIQRTEQGDSAMYLCASSLAPGQPSSYNSPLHFGNGTRLTVT.

The CDR3 sequence is CASTLVDRAGANVLTF. The CDR3 nucleotides are TGTGCCAGTACTTTAGTCGACAGGGCTGGGGCCAACGTCCTGACTTTC. V is TRBV19 and J is TRBJ2-6; 7 bases agree with TRBD1. The J segment lost 2 bases and the V segment lost 7 bases, leaving 8 bases of the junction unmatched. This CDR3 region has 16 residues. Germline CDR1 is LNHDA and CDR2 is SQIVND (reference sequence).

This clone was detected only once. J is TRBJ2-3 and V is TRBV11-2; D is unresolved. Looked up from germline, CDR1 is SGHAT and CDR2 is FQNNGV. The CDR3 sequence is 14 residues long. Trimming took off 2 bases at V and 0 bases at J, with 6 bases between the two ends. CDR3 protein: CASSLQVSTDTQYF. The CDR3, as DNA: TGTGCCAGCAGCTTACAGGTCAGCACAGATACGCAGTATTTT. Using reference TRBV11-2 and TRBJ2-3 for the parts outside the CDR3, the full variable domain is EAGVAQSPRYKIIEKRQSVAFWCNPISGHATLYWYQQILGQGPKLLIQFQNNGVVDDSQLPKDRFSAERLKGVDSTLKIQPAKLEDSAVYLCASSLQVSTDTQYFGPGTRLTVL.

V is TRBV7-2 and J is TRBJ2-7; 11 nucleotides align to TRBD2. CDR3 length: 16 residues. Trimming at V came to 6 bases and at J to 2 bases, leaving 9 bases not matched to a gene. CDR1 SGHTA and CDR2 FQGNSA come from the germline V gene. The CDR3 region is CASSLRLAGGPYEQYF. The CDR3 DNA follows: TGTGCCAGCAGTTTACGCCTAGCGGGGGGCCCCTACGAGCAGTACTTC.

The chain uses TRBV30 and TRBJ2-1; weak D call: TRBD1 (6 bases). This CDR3 spans 13 amino acids. The ends were cut back, 7 bases at V and 9 bases at J, with 19 bases in the middle. Per the germline V gene, CDR1 is GTSNPN and CDR2 is SVGIG (reference sequence). The CDR3 loop is CASTQGSVGEQFF. As DNA, the CDR3 is TGTGCCTCCACCCAGGGGTCGGTTGGTGAGCAGTTCTTC. The whole variable domain, filled in from reference TRBV30 and TRBJ2-1, reads SQTIHQWPATLVQPVGSPLSLECTVEGTSNPNLYWYRQAAGRGLQLLFYSVGIGQISSEVPQNLSASRPQDRQFILSSKKLLLSDSGFYLCASTQGSVGEQFFGPGTRLTVL.

The J gene is TRBJ2-1, the V gene TRBV28; D might be TRBD1 (8 bases). Germline V gene data show CDR1 as MDHEN and CDR2 as SYDVKM. This CDR3 is built from 14 residues. Trimming removed 7 bases from V and 7 bases from J, with 17 bases in between. This chain's CDR3 is CASTTGGAPNEQFF. CDR3 DNA sequence: TGTGCCAGCACAACAGGGGGGGCCCCTAATGAGCAGTTCTTC.

This clone was seen ten or more times. V is TRBV5-6 and J is TRBJ1-3; no firm D call. CDR3 length: 13 amino acids. Germline values: CDR1 SGHDT, CDR2 YYEEEE. The V end was cut by 9 bases, the J end by 0 bases, with 10 bases between. The CDR3 coding sequence is TGTGCCACAAAGAGGATCTCTGGAAACACCATATATTTT. It encodes CATKRISGNTIYF.

In DNA form, the CDR3 reads TGTGCCAGTAGTATAGGGGGGCGTTATGGCTACACCTTC. This codes for CASSIGGRYGYTF. J is TRBJ1-2 and V is TRBV19; TRBD1 is a possible D gene (6 bases). The V end lost 1 base, the J end lost 5 bases, and 8 bases lay between the germline ends. Germline-derived CDR1 and CDR2 are LNHDA and SQIVND (reference sequence). The CDR3 contains 13 residues.

Details on this clone: The sample has other DNA sequences that encode this CDR3 too. This rearrangement joins TRBV6-5 to TRBJ1-1; TRBD1 agrees at 9 bases. Germline-derived CDR1 and CDR2 are MNHEY and SVGAGI. This CDR3 is 14 amino acids long. Trimming took 5 bases from V and 4 from J; bases not matched to a gene: 5. Here the CDR3 DNA reads TGTGCCAGCAGTACGACAGGGGGTGGCACTGAAGCTTTCTTT. This codes for CASSTTGGGTEAFF.

The rearrangement joins TRBV7-9 to TRBJ2-3, with a possible D match to TRBD1 (6 bases). The CDR3 consists of 17 residues. In germline, CDR1 is SEHNR, CDR2 FQNEAQ (reference sequence). The V end lost 1 base, the J end lost 0 bases, and 14 bases lay between the germline ends. As DNA, the CDR3 is TGTGCCAGCAGCTTAGAGGGGGTCGGAGGTAGCACAGATACGCAGTATTTT. Residues: CASSLEGVGGSTDTQYF.

This chain connects TRBV4-1 to TRBJ2-2, with 13 bases matching TRBD2. Germline assignment: CDR1 MGHRA and CDR2 YSYEKL. With 7 bases clipped from V and 7 bases from J, the junction kept 9 bases outside the gene matches. There are 16 residues in the CDR3. Here the CDR3 reads CASKLLAGGPIGELFF. CDR3 DNA sequence: TGCGCCAGCAAACTACTAGCGGGGGGGCCTATCGGGGAGCTGTTTTTT.

The J gene is TRBJ2-1, the V gene TRBV2; a weak D match, TRBD2 (6 bases). There are 15 residues in the CDR3. Germline V lookup: CDR1 SNHLY, CDR2 FYNNEI. V gave up 11 bases and J gave up 0 bases, with 17 bases separating them. This CDR3 reads CAPKERVSSYNEQFF. As DNA, the CDR3 is TGTGCCCCCAAGGAGCGGGTCAGCTCCTACAATGAGCAGTTCTTC.

This chain joins TRBV10-1 and TRBJ2-1; TRBD2 is a possible D gene (6 bases). V was clipped by 8 bases and J by 4 bases, with 24 bases between them. Germline loops: CDR1 WNHNN, CDR2 SYGVQD (reference sequence). The CDR3 has 17 amino acids. The CDR3 is CASDSRGCPGSYNEQFF. CDR3 DNA: TGCGCCAGCGATTCCCGGGGGTGTCCAGGGAGTTACAATGAGCAGTTCTTC.

This clone has more than one count but fewer than ten. J is TRBJ2-7 and V is TRBV6-2 or TRBV6-3, with 7 nucleotides matching TRBD2. The CDR3 totals 12 residues. Germline-derived CDR1 and CDR2 are MNHEY and SVGEGT. The ends lost 5 bases at V and 7 bases at J; junction bases unmatched: 5. The CDR3 reads CASSERGGEQYF. CDR3 coding DNA: TGTGCCAGCAGTGAGCGGGGAGGGGAGCAGTACTTC.

The V and J genes are TRBV28 and TRBJ1-2, with D possibly TRBD1 on 6 matching bases. Per germline, CDR1 MDHEN and CDR2 SYDVKM. The CDR3 loop spans 14 amino acids. V lost 6 bases, J lost 8 bases, and 19 bases lay in between. CDR3 region: CASRGQGLRGGYTF. The DNA for the CDR3 is TGTGCCAGCAGGGGGCAGGGGCTCCGTGGGGGCTACACCTTC.

The CDR3: CASSLGFGPLSYEQFF. DNA for the CDR3: TGTGCCAGCAGCTTAGGATTTGGGCCCTTATCGTATGAGCAGTTCTTC. The chain has TRBV7-2 and TRBJ2-1, with unresolved D. Trimming removed 1 base from V and 8 bases from J, with 18 bases in between. Germline CDR1 SGHTA, CDR2 FQGNSA. CDR3 length equals 16 residues.

V gene TRBV2 combines with J gene TRBJ2-4, with a weak D call TRBD1 (5 bases). This CDR3 comprises 13 residues. V lost 4 bases, J lost 8 bases, and 12 bases lay in between. Germline V gene data show CDR1 as SNHLY and CDR2 as FYNNEI. The CDR3 sequence is CASSGRVGDIQYF. CDR3 coding DNA: TGTGCCAGCAGTGGCAGGGTTGGGGACATTCAGTACTTC.

DNA for the CDR3: TGTGCCAGCAGCTACAGGGGGGGCGAGACCCAGTACTTC. This gives the protein CASSYRGGETQYF. This chain links TRBV7-2 with TRBJ2-5, with D perhaps TRBD1 (8 bases). Germline V gene lookup returns CDR1 SGHTA and CDR2 FQGNSA. V was pared by 4 bases and J by 5 bases, with 11 bases between. The CDR3 runs 13 residues.

This chain connects TRBV14 to TRBJ1-4; the D gene is possibly TRBD1 (6 bases). Germline CDR1 and CDR2: SGHDN and FVKESK. V was clipped by 1 base and J by 4 bases, with 7 bases between them. The CDR3 covers 14 residues. The CDR3 DNA reads TGTGCCAGCAGCCAAGTGGACAGTAATGAAAAACTGTTTTTT. Its protein product is CASSQVDSNEKLFF.

The chain employs TRBV5-1 and TRBJ1-2; 8 bases fit TRBD1. The CDR3 is 17 residues long. Germline V CDR1 and CDR2: SGHRS, YFSETQ. With 3 bases clipped from V and 4 bases from J, the junction kept 14 bases outside the gene matches. DNA for the CDR3: TGCGCCAGCAGCTCCGGCGATAGGACAGGGAAGGTCTATGGCTACACCTTC. Residues: CASSSGDRTGKVYGYTF.

The table lists this clone with a count of one. The junction differs from germline at one of its ends, possibly a read error. The rearrangement links TRBV19 to TRBJ1-6; no clear D gene. Germline CDR1 reads LNHDA; CDR2 reads SQIVND (reference sequence). The CDR3 contains 12 residues. DNA of the CDR3: TGTGCCAGTAGTGCCGCCATCGACCATCTGGAGTTT. It yields the protein CASSAAIDHLEF. Drawing the rest from reference TRBV19 and TRBJ1-6, the complete variable domain is DGGITQSPKYLFRKEGQNVTLSCEQNLNHDAMYWYRQDPGQGLRLIYYSQIVNDFQKGDIAEGYSVSREKKESFPLTVTSAQKNPTAFYLCASSAAIDHLEFGNGTRLTVT.

The chain uses TRBV3-1 (or the pseudogene TRBV3-2) and TRBJ2-3; 9 bases line up with TRBD1. The CDR3 runs 17 residues. Germline V gene lookup returns CDR1 LGHDT and CDR2 YNNKEL (reference sequence). V shed 4 bases, J shed 3 bases, and the junction held 11 bases outside the gene matches. The CDR3 here is CASSRQMGQGRTDTQYF. CDR3 in DNA: TGTGCCAGCAGCCGCCAAATGGGACAGGGTAGGACAGATACGCAGTATTTT.